This T cell receptor beta chain is drawn from a study of blood T cells in healthy people across ages (dated by TCRdb to the mid-2010s). With regard to the full study: In model experiments, template switching captured roughly one uniquely barcoded TCR beta cDNA molecule for every two T cells. To track age-related changes in TCR beta repertoire diversity, the study relied on deep sequencing normalized with unique cDNA molecular identifiers. To avoid experimental bias, donors of different ages were spread randomly across the sequencing lanes. The donors were divided into four age groups: young (average 16 years), middle-aged (about 40), aged (around 59) and long-lived (around 87). For two donors (one aged 18 to 29 and one aged 80 or older), the study analyzed two additional independent replicas of 1 million unique cDNA reads from the same blood draw.

Via the germline V gene, CDR1 is SQVTM and CDR2 ANQGSEA. The CDR3 starts with the cysteine, ends with the phenylalanine, and has 14 residues. Kept here is only the CDR3 DNA, which spans 42 bases and is read in frame from base 1. Relative to germline, V is missing 8 bases and J is missing 6 bases, with 11 bases of the junction outside any gene match. Here is what the overall study found, with its caveats: Since profiling was done on bulk unsorted PBMCs, naive and antigen-experienced compartments could not be conclusively compared. The long-lived group showed more naive CD4+ T cells, fewer expanded clones and increased TCR diversity than the aged group, suggesting age selection. Because donor CMV infection status was unknown, age-related changes in expanded clonotypes were potentially confounded. As age increased, observed TCR beta diversity per million T cells dropped in a roughly linear way, and a significant reduction was already evident by age about 40. Estimates of total diversity based on one million sequenced T cells were considered lower bounds and underestimates. A strong correlation was found between observed TCR beta diversity and the percentage of naive T cells measured by flow cytometry.

Turning to this clonotype: Its specific antigen is unknown. The record has no base qualities; no much larger clone is one base away.

The library was made by 5' RACE. The instrument was an Illumina HiSeq 2500. A second PCR of about 6 to 11 cycles was performed with a sample-barcoded 5' primer and a J-beta primer mix. Each TCR beta cDNA molecule received a unique molecular identifier from a template-switch 5' adaptor carrying 12 random nucleotides. Each sample yielded at least 3 million CDR3-containing paired-end reads. First-strand cDNA synthesis was performed from all RNA using the Mint cDNA synthesis kit, with priming by a TRBC-specific oligonucleotide. Following uracil-DNA glycosylase treatment, all cDNA underwent a first 18-cycle PCR with the universal primers M1SS and BC2_uni_R. Per the authors' processing: For normalization, 1 million high-quality reads, each with a distinct molecular identifier, were randomly selected from each sample. Reads with shared molecular identifiers were discarded instead of being binned into consensus sequences. MiTCR, run with a Q25 quality threshold and the strictest error-elimination algorithm, handled CDR3 identification, clonotype clustering and error correction. A nonparametric unseen species model with Euler transformation was used to estimate a lower bound on total TCR beta diversity. Clones were called with MiXCR by TCRdb after fastp trimmed the public reads at Q25, and only in-frame beta chains were retained. For every CDR3 protein sequence, its rows merge into one entry that carries the most common genes and DNA. None of the V and J calls come from the authors' own analysis; TCRdb made them. This sample has hundreds of thousands of distinct CDR3 sequences in its table, and around 45% of those were observed once. The ten largest clonotypes hold roughly a third of the sample.

The donors were around 39 Caucasian individuals from Russia, aged about 6 to 95 years, who were systemically healthy. Around 9.8 milliliters of peripheral blood were collected from each donor into EDTA-treated Vacutainer tubes. Ficoll-Paque density-gradient centrifugation was used to isolate PBMCs, with at least 7 million obtained per sample. Total RNA, at least 5.5 micrograms per sample, was extracted from PBMCs with Trizol reagent. The percentages of naive CD45RAhigh/CD27high T cells were determined by flow cytometry on a PBMC aliquot from every donor. The receptor was isolated from an older woman in good health. Here the chain combines TRBV29-1 and TRBJ2-3, with 10 junctional bases fitting TRBD2. Sample: blood. CDR3 reads: CSTEGLAGADTQYF. The nucleotide sequence is given as TGCAGCACCGAGGGGCTAGCGGGAGCGGATACGCAGTATTTT.